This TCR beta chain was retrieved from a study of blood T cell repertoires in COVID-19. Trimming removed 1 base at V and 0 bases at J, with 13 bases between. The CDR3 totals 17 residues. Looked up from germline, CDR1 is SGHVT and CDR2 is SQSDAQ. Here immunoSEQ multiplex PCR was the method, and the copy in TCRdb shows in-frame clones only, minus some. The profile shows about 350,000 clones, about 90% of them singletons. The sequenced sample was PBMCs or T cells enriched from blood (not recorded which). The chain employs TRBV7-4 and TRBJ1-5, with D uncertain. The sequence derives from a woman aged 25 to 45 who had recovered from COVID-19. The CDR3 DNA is TGTGCCAGCAGCTTAGGACGAGAGACATATAGCAATCAGCCCCAGCATTTT. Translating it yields CASSLGRETYSNQPQHF.